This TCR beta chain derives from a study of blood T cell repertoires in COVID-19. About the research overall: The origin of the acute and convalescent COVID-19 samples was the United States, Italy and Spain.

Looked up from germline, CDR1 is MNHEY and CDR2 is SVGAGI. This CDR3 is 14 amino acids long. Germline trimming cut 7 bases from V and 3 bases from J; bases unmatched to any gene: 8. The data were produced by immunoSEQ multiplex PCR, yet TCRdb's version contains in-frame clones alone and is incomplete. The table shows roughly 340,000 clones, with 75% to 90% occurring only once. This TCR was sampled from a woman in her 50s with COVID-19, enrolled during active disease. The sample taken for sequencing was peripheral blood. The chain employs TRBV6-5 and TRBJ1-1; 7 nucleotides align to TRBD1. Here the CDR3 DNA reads TGTGCCAGCATCAAGACAACAGGGGACACTGAAGCTTTCTTT. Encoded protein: CASIKTTGDTEAFF.